The following is a TCR beta chain sequence with its context. Antigen specificity is unknown. Only one heparinised blood draw was taken per donor, and its volume averaged approximately 0.11 L. The data were obtained in a study of beta chain features in type 1 diabetes. Study overall: Healthy donors resembled patients in age, gender and cell yields. Examination spanned 90 million to 140 million sorted cells from all samples.

Study results and limitations: In type 1 diabetes patients, VDJ junctions had fewer insertions; deletions at these junctions were more frequent. Moderately but significantly shorter TCRB CDR3s were found in Type 1 diabetes patients in all four CD4+ subsets.

Every isolated RNA sample was fully reverse transcribed, so sequencing captured expressed TCRB transcripts. Method: immunoSEQ multiplex PCR; TCRdb's copy keeps in-frame clones and lacks some. The sample includes about 160,000 clones, roughly 9% of them seen just once. The sequence came from a woman aged 25 to 39 with type 1 diabetes. Input material: central memory CD4+ T cells from blood.

CDR3 coding DNA: TGTGCCAGCTCAGTGAGGACAGTCAATCAGCCCCAGCATTTT. Its protein product is CASSVRTVNQPQHF. This chain uses TRBV18 with TRBJ1-5; a weak D match, TRBD1 (6 bases). V dropped 5 bases and J dropped 3 bases, with 11 bases sitting between them. Germline lookup yields CDR1 KGHSH and CDR2 LQKENI. This CDR3 comprises 14 residues. The full variable domain, in which reference TRBV18 and TRBJ1-5 provide the parts outside the CDR3, is NAGVMQNPRHLVRRRGQEARLRCSPMKGHSHVYWYRQLPEEGLKFMVYLQKENIIDESGMPKERFSAEFPKEGPSILRIQQVVRGDSAAYFCASSVRTVNQPQHFGDGTRLSIL.